What follows are 12 T cell receptor beta chains derived from one specimen sequenced in a study of T cell repertoires in cytomegalovirus infection (dated by TCRdb to the late 2010s). The treatment or condition label for this specimen denotes: in vitro stimulation with specific CMV peptide epitopes to enrich CMV-specific T cells. This sample was sequenced with an Illumina HiSeq 1500. In-frame beta chains were kept once TCRdb had trimmed the public reads at Q25 with fastp and called clones with MiXCR. Each entry is one CDR3 protein sequence, shown with its most common DNA and genes. The sample table holds a few hundred thousand distinct CDR3 sequences, of which roughly a fifth were seen once. The ten largest clones add up to around 20% of the sample. These TCRs are of unknown antigen specificity. Sequences were derived from cultured PBMCs, sampled from culture after CMV antigen stimulation. The source is a human donor in good health (CMV status not recorded). Some clones in this sample may be carry-over from other donors' samples.

This clonotype was seen at least ten times. The chain is built from TRBV7-3 and TRBJ2-1; 11 bases align to TRBD2. The CDR3 contains 15 residues. Looked up from germline, CDR1 is SGHTA and CDR2 is FQGTGA. With 5 bases clipped from V and 4 bases from J, the junction kept 4 bases outside the gene matches. CDR3 residues: CASSVTSGGYNEQFF. CDR3 bases: TGTGCCAGCAGCGTCACTAGCGGGGGATACAATGAGCAGTTCTTC.

This clonotype appeared a few times. The J gene is TRBJ1-1, the V gene TRBV27; 8 positions match TRBD1. Germline-derived CDR1 and CDR2 are MNHEY and SMNVEV (reference sequence). The V and J ends lost 7 bases and 6 bases, in that order; junction bases with no gene match: 13. The CDR3 contains 15 residues. DNA for the CDR3: TGTGCCAGCACCACCCGGACAGGGCCGACTTCTGAAGCTTTCTTT. Protein sequence: CASTTRTGPTSEAFF.

This clonotype was counted at least ten times. The rearrangement links TRBV28 to TRBJ1-5, with a possible D match to TRBD1 (6 bases). In germline, CDR1 is MDHEN, CDR2 SYDVKM. Trimming shortened V by 5 bases and J by 0 bases, and 14 bases separated the two germline ends. The CDR3 runs to 16 residues. CDR3 nucleotide sequence: TGTGCCAGCAGTACCGGGACAATTTATAGCAATCAGCCCCAGCATTTT. It yields the protein CASSTGTIYSNQPQHF.

This clonotype has ten or more counts. The V and J genes are TRBV7-8 and TRBJ2-2; 10 nucleotides agree with TRBD2. There are 18 residues in the CDR3. The trim removed 2 bases at V and 6 bases at J, leaving 12 bases unmatched. The germline gives CDR1 SGHVS, CDR2 FQNEAQ. CDR3 sequence: CASSLWASASGRPGELFF. The CDR3 bases are TGTGCCAGCAGCTTATGGGCGTCGGCTAGCGGGAGACCCGGGGAGCTGTTTTTT.

This clonotype was observed a handful of times. The J gene is TRBJ2-2, the V gene TRBV14; no definite D call. This CDR3 comprises 14 residues. Germline V lookup: CDR1 SGHDN, CDR2 FVKESK. The V end lost 2 bases, the J end lost 7 bases, and 11 bases lay between the germline ends. The CDR3 nucleotides are TGTGCCAGCAGCCAACTAGACAACCGCGGGGAGCTGTTTTTT. Translating it yields CASSQLDNRGELFF.

There are a few counts of this clonotype. The chain links TRBV7-6 to TRBJ2-1, with D perhaps matching TRBD2 (6 bases). Between the trimmed V and J ends, which lost 7 bases and 6 bases, there was a span of 10 bases. The germline CDR1 and CDR2 sequences are SGHVS and FNYEAQ. The CDR3 extends over 12 amino acids. CDR3 coding DNA: TGTGCCAGCAAAGGTAGCGGCAATGAGCAGTTCTTC. This translates into CASKGSGNEQFF.

The rearrangement joins TRBV6-5 to TRBJ2-2; D possibly uses TRBD1 or TRBD2 (6 bases each). The CDR3 runs 13 residues. Trimming removed 7 bases from V and 5 bases from J, with 11 bases in between. Per germline, CDR1 MNHEY and CDR2 SVGAGI. CDR3 DNA: TGTGCCAGCAAGAAAGGGGGGACCGGGGAGCTGTTTTTT. Its translation is CASKKGGTGELFF.

The V and J genes are TRBV7-9 and TRBJ1-5; D gene ambiguous. CDR1 and CDR2 (germline): SEHNR, FQNEAQ (reference sequence). The ends were cut back, 5 bases at V and 0 bases at J, with 11 bases in the middle. The CDR3 is made up of 15 amino acids. CDR3 DNA: TGTGCCAGCAGCCCATACAGTAATAGCAATCAGCCCCAGCATTTT. Translated, it gives CASSPYSNSNQPQHF.

This clonotype was seen ten or more times. V gene TRBV7-2 combines with J gene TRBJ2-5; 7 nucleotides match TRBD1. V was clipped by 5 bases and J by 1 base; unmatched bases: 16. The CDR3 totals 18 residues. Germline loops: CDR1 SGHTA, CDR2 FQGNSA. The CDR3 loop is CASSPRQGPIPLQETQYF. The CDR3 nucleotides read TGTGCCAGCAGCCCGAGACAGGGACCAATCCCTCTCCAAGAGACCCAGTACTTC.

This clonotype was found a few times. One junction end disagrees with the germline gene, perhaps due to a read error. The CDR3 protein is CASSEWTSNAEAFF. In DNA form, the CDR3 reads TGTGCCAGCAGTGAATGGACATCGAACGCTGAAGCTTTCTTT. This sequence joins TRBV2 and TRBJ1-1; a possible D gene is TRBD1 (5 bases). The CDR3 contains 14 residues. CDR1 SNHLY and CDR2 FYNNEI come from the germline V gene. The whole variable domain, filled in from reference TRBV2 and TRBJ1-1, reads EPEVTQTPSHQVTQMGQEVILRCVPISNHLYFYWYRQILGQKVEFLVSFYNNEISEKSEIFDDQFSVERPDGSNFTLKIRSTKLEDSAMYFCASSEWTSNAEAFFGQGTRLTVV.

This clonotype was detected ten times or more. The CDR3 is CASSSSGGKNTGELFF. The DNA of the CDR3 is TGTGCCAGCAGCTCTTCTGGGGGCAAGAACACCGGGGAGCTGTTTTTT. This chain links TRBV7-2 with TRBJ2-2; weak D call: TRBD1 (6 bases). Trimming cost V 4 bases and J 1 base, with 13 bases left between them. Germline lookup yields CDR1 SGHTA and CDR2 FQGNSA. The CDR3 is 16 amino acids.

This clonotype was detected ten times or more. The chain uses TRBV12-3 or TRBV12-4 and TRBJ1-5; D unresolved. Trimming removed 6 bases from V and 0 bases from J, with 9 bases in between. CDR3 length: 14 amino acids. The CDR3 bases are TGTGCCAGCAGCGACTCAAATAGCAATCAGCCCCAGCATTTT. This gives the protein CASSDSNSNQPQHF.